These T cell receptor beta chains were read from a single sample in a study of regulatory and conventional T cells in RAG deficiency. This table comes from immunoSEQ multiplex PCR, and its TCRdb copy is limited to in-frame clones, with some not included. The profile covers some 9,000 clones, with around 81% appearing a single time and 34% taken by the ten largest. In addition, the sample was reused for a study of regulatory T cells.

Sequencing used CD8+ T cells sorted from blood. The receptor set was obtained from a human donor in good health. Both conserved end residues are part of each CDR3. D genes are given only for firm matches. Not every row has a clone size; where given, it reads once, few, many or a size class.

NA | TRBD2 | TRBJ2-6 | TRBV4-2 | TGTGCCAGCAGCCAAGATATGGCGGGAGGGCCCTCTGGGGCCAACGTCCTGACTTTC | CASSQDMAGGPSGANVLTF
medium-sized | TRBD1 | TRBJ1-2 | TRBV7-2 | TGTGCCAGCAGCCCTCGACAGGGGTGGAACTATGGCTACACCTTC | CASSPRQGWNYGYTF
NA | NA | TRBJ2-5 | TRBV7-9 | TGTGCCAGCAGCTCCAACTTTCTAGAGTTTCCCGAGACCCAGTACTTC | CASSSNFLEFPETQYF
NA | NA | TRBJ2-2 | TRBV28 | TGTGCCAGCAGTTTGGTTGGCGGCTCGAACACCGGGGAGCTGTTTTTT | CASSLVGGSNTGELFF
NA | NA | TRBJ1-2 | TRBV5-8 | TGTGCCAGCAGCTTTGCAGCTGGGAACTATGGCTACACCTTC | CASSFAAGNYGYTF
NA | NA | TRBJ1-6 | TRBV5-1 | TGCGCCAGCAGCCAAAGGGGGGGATATAATTCACCCCTCCACTTT | CASSQRGGYNSPLHF
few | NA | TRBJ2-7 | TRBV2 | TGTGCCAGCATCGAGGACAGCACCACCTACGAGCAGTACTTC | CASIEDSTTYEQYF
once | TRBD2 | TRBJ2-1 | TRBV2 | TGTGCCAGCAGGGCACGCGGGAGTGAGCAGTTCTTC | CASRARGSEQFF
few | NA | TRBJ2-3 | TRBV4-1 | TGCGCCAGCAGCCAAAGCCGGGACCTCACAGATACGCAGTATTTT | CASSQSRDLTDTQYF
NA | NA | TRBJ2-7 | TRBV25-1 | TGTGCCAGCAGTGAACCCCGGGACGGAGAGGGATACGAGCAGTACTTC | CASSEPRDGEGYEQYF
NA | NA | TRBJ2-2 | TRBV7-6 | TGTGCCAGCGAGGGTATGATGGGTGCCGGGGAGCTGTTTTTT | CASEGMMGAGELFF
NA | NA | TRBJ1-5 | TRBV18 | TGTGCCAGCTCACCCAGTACGCGACAGCCCCAGCATTTT | CASSPSTRQPQHF
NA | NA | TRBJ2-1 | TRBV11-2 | TGTGCCAGCAGCTTATTGGCGGGCATAGGCAATGAGCAGTTCTTC | CASSLLAGIGNEQFF
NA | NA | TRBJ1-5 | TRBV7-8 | TGTGCCAGCAGCGCCGGGCCACTTAGCAATCAGCCCCAGCATTTT | CASSAGPLSNQPQHF
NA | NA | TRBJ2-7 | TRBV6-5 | TGTGCCAGCAGTTACACCCCGGTCAGGGGTAAGGAGCAGTACTTC | CASSYTPVRGKEQYF
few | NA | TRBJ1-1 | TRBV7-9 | TGTGCCAGCAGCGAAGGCGCTGAAGCTTTCTTT | CASSEGAEAFF
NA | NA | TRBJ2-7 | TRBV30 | TGTGCCTGGGGGGGACACGAGCAGTACTTC | CAWGGHEQYF